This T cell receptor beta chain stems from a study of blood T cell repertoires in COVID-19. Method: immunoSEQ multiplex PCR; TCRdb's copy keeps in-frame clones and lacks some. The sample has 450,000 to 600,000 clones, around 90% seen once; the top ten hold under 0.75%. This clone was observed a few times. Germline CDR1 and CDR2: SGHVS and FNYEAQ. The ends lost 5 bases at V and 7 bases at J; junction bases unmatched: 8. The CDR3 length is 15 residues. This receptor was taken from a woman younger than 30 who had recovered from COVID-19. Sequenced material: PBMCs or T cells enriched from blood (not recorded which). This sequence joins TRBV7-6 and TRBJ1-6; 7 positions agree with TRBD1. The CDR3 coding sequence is TGTGCCAGCAGCCCCCGGGACAGAGTAAATTCACCCCTCCACTTT. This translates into CASSPRDRVNSPLHF.